A single sample gave rise to the 13 T cell receptor beta chains below, sequenced in a study of T cells in Graves' hyperthyroidism and ophthalmopathy. TCR beta CDR3 regions were amplified from RNA transcripts. A set of HTBI primers served as the primers for a first-round RT-PCR of the TCR CDR3. TCRdb re-called the multiplex PCR reads with MiXCR, one entry per CDR3 protein. The table includes some 760,000 distinct CDR3 sequences, around 15% detected once. Sequenced input: blood. The source of these receptors is a woman aged 18 to 35 with Graves' hyperthyroidism.

This clonotype came up a few times. V gene TRBV14 combines with J gene TRBJ1-1; the D gene is possibly TRBD1 (5 bases). This CDR3 has 15 residues. CDR1 and CDR2 from the germline V gene are SGHDN and FVKESK. Trimming removed 1 base from V and 4 bases from J, with 13 bases in between. The CDR3 sequence: CASSQVQGAFTEAFF. DNA for the CDR3: TGTGCCAGCAGCCAAGTACAAGGGGCCTTCACTGAAGCTTTCTTT. The full variable domain, with the rest looked up from reference TRBV14 and TRBJ1-1, is EAGVTQFPSHSVIEKGQTVTLRCDPISGHDNLYWYRRVMGKEIKFLLHFVKESKQDESGMPNNRFLAERTGGTYSTLKVQPAELEDSGVYFCASSQVQGAFTEAFFGQGTRLTVV.

The rearrangement joins TRBV4-3 to TRBJ2-2, with 7 nucleotides matching TRBD2. Germline-derived CDR1 and CDR2 are LGHNA and YSLEER. This CDR3 comprises 19 residues. V was pared by 1 base and J by 5 bases, with 16 bases of the junction left unmatched. The CDR3 coding sequence is TGCGCCAGCAGCCAAGTGTCACAGCGGGGCCTACTCCTAACCGGGGAGCTGTTTTTT. Residues: CASSQVSQRGLLLTGELFF.

This clonotype was picked up a small number of times. The chain couples TRBV6-1 to TRBJ2-1; 14 bases agree with TRBD2. V gave up 4 bases and J gave up 6 bases; unmatched junction bases: 5. CDR3 length equals 16 residues. Germline V gives CDR1 MNHNS, CDR2 SASEGT. The CDR3 region has the DNA TGTGCCAGCAGTGCCCAGGGACTAGCGGGAGTCAATGAGCAGTTCTTC. It translates to CASSAQGLAGVNEQFF.

The table lists this clonotype with many counts. The rearrangement joins TRBV28 to TRBJ1-1; possibly TRBD1 for D (6 bases). CDR3 size: 15 residues. The V gene's germline CDR1 is MDHEN and CDR2 SYDVKM. Trimming took 6 bases from V and 0 from J, leaving 14 bases between them. CDR3 DNA sequence: TGTGCCAGCAGCACCGGACAGAGAATGAACACTGAAGCTTTCTTT. Residues: CASSTGQRMNTEAFF.

This chain connects TRBV4-3 to TRBJ2-3, with 12 bases fitting TRBD2. This CDR3 comprises 16 residues. CDR1 and CDR2 from the germline V gene are LGHNA and YSLEER. The V and J ends lost 1 base and 9 bases, in that order; junction bases with no gene match: 8. The CDR3 DNA is TGCGCCAGCAGCCAAGCCCTAGCGGGAGGGCCGGAAACGCAGTATTTT. It yields the protein CASSQALAGGPETQYF.

This clonotype was counted at least ten times. The V gene is TRBV13, the J gene TRBJ2-7; D is unclear. The CDR3 sequence is 11 residues long. The V gene lost 2 bases and the J gene lost 7 bases, with 6 bases spanning the gap. Per germline, CDR1 PRHDT and CDR2 FYEKMQ (reference sequence). CDR3 sequence reads: CASSLNQEQYF. In DNA, the CDR3 is TGTGCCAGCAGCTTAAACCAGGAGCAGTACTTC.

This clonotype appeared a few times. J is TRBJ1-1 and V is TRBV4-1; TRBD1 matches at 8 bases. V shed 5 bases and J 4 bases; nucleotides not matched to a gene: 9. Germline CDR1 reads MGHRA; CDR2 reads YSYEKL. The CDR3 consists of 15 residues. The CDR3, as DNA: TGCGCCAGCAGCAGCCCGACAGGGGCCCTCACTGAAGCTTTCTTT. Translated, it gives CASSSPTGALTEAFF.

This clonotype has a handful of counts. The rearrangement uses TRBV7-9 and TRBJ1-1; 7 positions match TRBD1. V was clipped by 6 bases and J by 10 bases; unmatched bases: 14. Germline CDR1 SEHNR, CDR2 FQNEAQ (reference sequence). This CDR3 has 14 residues. CDR3 in amino acids: CASRTSDREGGAFF. Here the CDR3 DNA reads TGTGCCAGCAGAACAAGCGACAGGGAGGGGGGAGCTTTCTTT.

This clonotype was detected ten times or more. The chain is built from TRBV3-1 and TRBJ2-7, with 9 bases matching TRBD2. Germline V CDR1 and CDR2: LGHDT, YNNKEL (reference sequence). The CDR3 is 14 residues long. With 4 bases clipped from V and 3 bases from J, the junction kept 4 bases outside the gene matches. The CDR3 protein is CASSLAGVVYEQYF. The CDR3 DNA reads as TGTGCCAGCAGCCTAGCGGGAGTGGTCTACGAGCAGTACTTC.

The chain couples TRBV24-1 to TRBJ2-1; TRBD1 might be the D (5 bases). The CDR3 covers 20 residues. Trimming removed 1 base at V and 7 bases at J, with 28 bases between. Germline CDR1 is KGHDR and CDR2 is SFDVKD. The CDR3 coding sequence is TGTGCCACCAGTGATTTCGTTTCGCGCCCAGGGAATAAAGTAGTGAATGAGCAGTTCTTC. Translation gives CATSDFVSRPGNKVVNEQFF.

This clonotype was recorded many times. The chain carries TRBV30 and TRBJ1-1; D may be TRBD1 (5 bases). Germline CDR1 and CDR2: GTSNPN and SVGIG (reference sequence). V was clipped by 5 bases and J by 2 bases, with 9 bases between them. The CDR3 loop spans 12 amino acids. The CDR3 loop reads CAWFGHNTEAFF. For the CDR3, the DNA is TGTGCCTGGTTCGGACACAACACTGAAGCTTTCTTT. Full variable domain (missing parts from reference TRBV30 and TRBJ1-1): SQTIHQWPATLVQPVGSPLSLECTVEGTSNPNLYWYRQAAGRGLQLLFYSVGIGQISSEVPQNLSASRPQDRQFILSSKKLLLSDSGFYLCAWFGHNTEAFFGQGTRLTVV.

This clonotype was seen ten or more times. The CDR3 is CASSYGTDLYEQYF. In DNA form, the CDR3 reads TGTGCCAGCAGTTACGGGACAGATCTCTACGAGCAGTACTTC. The chain recombines TRBV6-6 with TRBJ2-7; 7 bases are a match to TRBD1. CDR3 size: 14 residues. V shed 2 bases, J shed 3 bases, and the junction held 4 bases outside the gene matches. Germline lookup yields CDR1 MNHNY and CDR2 SVGAGI (reference sequence).

The V and J genes are TRBV24-1 and TRBJ2-1; 8 bases map to TRBD2. After removal of 0 bases from V and 1 base from J, the junction contained 7 bases not matched to a gene. This CDR3 contains 18 residues. The germline V gene encodes CDR1 KGHDR and CDR2 SFDVKD. CDR3 nucleotide sequence: TGTGCCACCAGTGATTTGGGGAGCGGGAGAGGGTCCTACAATGAGCAGTTCTTC. Amino acids: CATSDLGSGRGSYNEQFF.